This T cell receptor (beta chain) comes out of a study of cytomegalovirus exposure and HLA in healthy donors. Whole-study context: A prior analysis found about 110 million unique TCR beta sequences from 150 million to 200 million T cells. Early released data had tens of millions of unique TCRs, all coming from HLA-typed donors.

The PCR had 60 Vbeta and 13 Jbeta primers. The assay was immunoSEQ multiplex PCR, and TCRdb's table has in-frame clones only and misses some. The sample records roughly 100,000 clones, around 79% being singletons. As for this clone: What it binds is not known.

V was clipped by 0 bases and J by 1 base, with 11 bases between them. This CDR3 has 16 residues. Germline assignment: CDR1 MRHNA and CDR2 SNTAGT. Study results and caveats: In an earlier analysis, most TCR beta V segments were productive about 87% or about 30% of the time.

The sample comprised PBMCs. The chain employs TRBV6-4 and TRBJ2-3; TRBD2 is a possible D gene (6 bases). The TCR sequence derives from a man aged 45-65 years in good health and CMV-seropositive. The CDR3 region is CASSDSGGGGTDTQYF. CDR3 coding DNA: TGTGCCAGCAGTGACTCGGGGGGAGGAGGCACAGATACGCAGTATTTT.